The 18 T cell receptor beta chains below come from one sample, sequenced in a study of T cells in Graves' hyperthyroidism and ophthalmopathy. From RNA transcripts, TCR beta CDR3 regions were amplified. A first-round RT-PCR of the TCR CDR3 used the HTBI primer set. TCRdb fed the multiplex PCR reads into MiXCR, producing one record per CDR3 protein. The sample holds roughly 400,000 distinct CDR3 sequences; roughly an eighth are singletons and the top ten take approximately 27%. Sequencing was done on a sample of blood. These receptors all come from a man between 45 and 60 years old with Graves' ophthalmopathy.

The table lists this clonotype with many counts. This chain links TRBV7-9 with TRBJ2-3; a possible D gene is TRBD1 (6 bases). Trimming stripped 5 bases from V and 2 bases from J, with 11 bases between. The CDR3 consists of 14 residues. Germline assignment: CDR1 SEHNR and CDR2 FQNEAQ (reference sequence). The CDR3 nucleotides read TGTGCCAGCAGCCCGACAGGCTCCACAGATACGCAGTATTTT. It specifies CASSPTGSTDTQYF.

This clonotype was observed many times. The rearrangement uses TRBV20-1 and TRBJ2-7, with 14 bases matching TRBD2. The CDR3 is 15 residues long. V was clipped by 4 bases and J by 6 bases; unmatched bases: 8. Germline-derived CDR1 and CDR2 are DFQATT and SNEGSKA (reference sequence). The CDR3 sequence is CSANQGLAGVGEQYF. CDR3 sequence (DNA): TGCAGTGCTAATCAGGGACTAGCGGGAGTGGGCGAGCAGTACTTC.

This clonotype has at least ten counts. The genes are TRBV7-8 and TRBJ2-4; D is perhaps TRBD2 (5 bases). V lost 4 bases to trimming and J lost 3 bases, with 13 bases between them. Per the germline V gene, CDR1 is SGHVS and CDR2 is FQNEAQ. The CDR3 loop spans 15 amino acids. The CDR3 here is CASSYSEVGKNIQYF. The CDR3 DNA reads TGTGCCAGCAGCTACTCGGAGGTGGGCAAAAACATTCAGTACTTC.

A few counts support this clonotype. CDR3 coding DNA: TGTGCCAGTAGTATACTAGCGGGAGGGTCTACCGGGGAGCTGTTTTTT. Residues: CASSILAGGSTGELFF. The V and J genes are TRBV19 and TRBJ2-2; TRBD2 agrees at 12 bases. This CDR3 has 16 residues. In germline, CDR1 is LNHDA, CDR2 SQIVND (reference sequence). J was trimmed by 5 bases and V by 2 bases; bases with no gene match: 3.

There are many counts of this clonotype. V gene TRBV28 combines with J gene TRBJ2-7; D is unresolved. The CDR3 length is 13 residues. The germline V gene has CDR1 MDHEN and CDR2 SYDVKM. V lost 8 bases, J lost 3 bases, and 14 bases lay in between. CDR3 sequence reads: CASVKDGFYEQYF. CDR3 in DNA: TGTGCCAGCGTCAAGGACGGGTTCTACGAGCAGTACTTC.

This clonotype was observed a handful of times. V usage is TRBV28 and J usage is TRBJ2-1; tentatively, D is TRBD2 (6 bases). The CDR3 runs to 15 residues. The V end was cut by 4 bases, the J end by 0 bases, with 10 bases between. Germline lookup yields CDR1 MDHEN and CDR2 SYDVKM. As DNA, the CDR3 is TGTGCCAGCAGTTCAGCGGGCCGCTCCTACAATGAGCAGTTCTTC. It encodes CASSSAGRSYNEQFF.

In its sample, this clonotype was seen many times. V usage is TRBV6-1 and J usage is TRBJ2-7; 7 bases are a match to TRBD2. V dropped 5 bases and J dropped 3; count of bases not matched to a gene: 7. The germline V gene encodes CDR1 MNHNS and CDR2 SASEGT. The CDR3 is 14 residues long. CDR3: CASSPPGLLYEQYF. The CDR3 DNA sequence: TGTGCCAGCAGTCCGCCGGGACTACTCTACGAGCAGTACTTC.

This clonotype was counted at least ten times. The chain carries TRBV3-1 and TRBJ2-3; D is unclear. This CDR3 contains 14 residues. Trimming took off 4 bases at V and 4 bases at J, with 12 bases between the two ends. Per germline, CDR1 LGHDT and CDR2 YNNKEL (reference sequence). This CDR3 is CASSLMVGSDTQYF. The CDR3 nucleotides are TGTGCCAGCAGCCTAATGGTAGGATCAGATACGCAGTATTTT.

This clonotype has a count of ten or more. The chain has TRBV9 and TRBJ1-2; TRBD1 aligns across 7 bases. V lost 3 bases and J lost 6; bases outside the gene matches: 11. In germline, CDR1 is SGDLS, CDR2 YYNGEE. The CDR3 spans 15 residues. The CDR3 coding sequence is TGTGCCAGCAGCGCTAAGGGTTACAGGGGAAATGGCTACACCTTC. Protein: CASSAKGYRGNGYTF.

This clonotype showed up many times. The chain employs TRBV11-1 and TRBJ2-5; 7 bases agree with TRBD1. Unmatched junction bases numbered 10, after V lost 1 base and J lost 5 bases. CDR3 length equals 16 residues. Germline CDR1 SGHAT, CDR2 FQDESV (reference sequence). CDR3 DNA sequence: TGTGCCAGCAGCTTAGGGGGACAGATCTTCAGGGAGACCCAGTACTTC. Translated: CASSLGGQIFRETQYF.

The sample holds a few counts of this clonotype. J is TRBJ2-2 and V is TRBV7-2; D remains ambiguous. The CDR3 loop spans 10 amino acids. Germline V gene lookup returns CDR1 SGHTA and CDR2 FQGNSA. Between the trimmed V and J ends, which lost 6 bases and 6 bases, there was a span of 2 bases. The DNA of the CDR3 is TGTGCCAGCAGTGCCGGGGAGCTGTTTTTT. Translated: CASSAGELFF. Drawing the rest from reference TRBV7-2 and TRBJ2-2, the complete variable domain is GAGVSQSPSNKVTEKGKDVELRCDPISGHTALYWYRQSLGQGLEFLIYFQGNSAPDKSGLPSDRFSAERTGGSVSTLTIQRTQQEDSAVYLCASSAGELFFGEGSRLTVL.

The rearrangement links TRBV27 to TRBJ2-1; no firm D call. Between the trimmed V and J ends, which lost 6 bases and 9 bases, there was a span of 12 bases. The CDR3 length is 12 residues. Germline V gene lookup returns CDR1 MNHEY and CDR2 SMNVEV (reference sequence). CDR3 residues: CASRRGPLEQFF. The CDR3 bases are TGTGCCAGCAGAAGAGGACCGCTTGAGCAGTTCTTC.

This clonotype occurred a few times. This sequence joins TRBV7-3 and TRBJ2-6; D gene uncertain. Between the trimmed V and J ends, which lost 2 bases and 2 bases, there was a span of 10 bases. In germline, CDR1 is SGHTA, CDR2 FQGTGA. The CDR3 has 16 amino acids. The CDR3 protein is CASSLGKPTGANVLTF. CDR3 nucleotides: TGTGCCAGCAGCTTAGGAAAACCTACTGGGGCCAACGTCCTGACTTTC.

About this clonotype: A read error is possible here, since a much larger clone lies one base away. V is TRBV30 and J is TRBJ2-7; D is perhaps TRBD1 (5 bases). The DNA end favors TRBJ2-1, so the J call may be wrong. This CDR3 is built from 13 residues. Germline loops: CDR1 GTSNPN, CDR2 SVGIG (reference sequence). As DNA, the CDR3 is TGTGCCTGGAGTGGGGGCTTGACCTACGAGCAGTTCTTC. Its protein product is CAWSGGLTYEQFF.

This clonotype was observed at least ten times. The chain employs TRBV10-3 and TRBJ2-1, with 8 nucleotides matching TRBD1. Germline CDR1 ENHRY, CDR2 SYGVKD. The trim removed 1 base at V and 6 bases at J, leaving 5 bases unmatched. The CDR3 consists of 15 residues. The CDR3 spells CAISELDRAGNEQFF. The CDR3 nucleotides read TGTGCCATCAGTGAGTTGGACAGGGCTGGCAATGAGCAGTTCTTC.

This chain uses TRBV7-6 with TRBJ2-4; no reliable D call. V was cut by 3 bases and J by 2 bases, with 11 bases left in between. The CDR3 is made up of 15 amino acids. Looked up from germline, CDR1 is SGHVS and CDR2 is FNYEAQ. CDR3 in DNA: TGTGCCAGCAGCTTGGGCCCCGGAACCAAAAACATTCAGTACTTC. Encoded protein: CASSLGPGTKNIQYF.

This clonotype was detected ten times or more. CDR3 coding DNA: TGCAGTGCTAGAACTAGCGCGCGAACAGATACGCAGTATTTT. This encodes CSARTSARTDTQYF. This chain uses TRBV20-1 with TRBJ2-3; 7 bases fit TRBD2. V trimming: 2 bases; J trimming: 3 bases; junction bases outside the gene matches: 5. The CDR3 consists of 14 residues. CDR1 and CDR2 from the germline V gene are DFQATT and SNEGSKA (reference sequence).

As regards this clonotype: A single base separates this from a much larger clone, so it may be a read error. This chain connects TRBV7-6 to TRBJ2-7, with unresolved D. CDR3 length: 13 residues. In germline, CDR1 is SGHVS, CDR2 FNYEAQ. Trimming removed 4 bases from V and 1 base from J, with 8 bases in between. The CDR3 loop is CASSSWESYEQYF. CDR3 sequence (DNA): TGTGCCAGCAGCTCCTGGGAATCCTACGAGCAGTACTTC.